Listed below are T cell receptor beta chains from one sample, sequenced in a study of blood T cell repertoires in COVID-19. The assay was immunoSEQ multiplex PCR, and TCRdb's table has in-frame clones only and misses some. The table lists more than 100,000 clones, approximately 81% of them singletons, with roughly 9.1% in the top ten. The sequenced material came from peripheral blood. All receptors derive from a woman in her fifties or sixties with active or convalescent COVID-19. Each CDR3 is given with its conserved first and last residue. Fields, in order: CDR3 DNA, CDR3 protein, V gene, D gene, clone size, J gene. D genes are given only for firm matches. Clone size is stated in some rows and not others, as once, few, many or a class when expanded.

cdr3_nt: TGTGCCAGCAGCCCGACAGGGTGGGAACCTAACTATGGCTACACCTTC
cdr3_aa: CASSPTGWEPNYGYTF
v_call: TRBV28
d_call: TRBD1
clone_size: -
j_call: TRBJ1-2

cdr3_nt: TGTGCCAGCAGTTGGACAGTCTATAACACTGAAGCTTTCTTT
cdr3_aa: CASSWTVYNTEAFF
v_call: TRBV6-5
d_call: -
clone_size: few
j_call: TRBJ1-1

cdr3_nt: TGTGCCAGTAGTCCAAGGAGAGGAAATTCACCCCTCCACTTT
cdr3_aa: CASSPRRGNSPLHF
v_call: TRBV19
d_call: -
clone_size: -
j_call: TRBJ1-6

cdr3_nt: TGTGCCAGCAGCGTGGGGACTGCCCCAGAGACCCAGTACTTC
cdr3_aa: CASSVGTAPETQYF
v_call: TRBV9
d_call: -
clone_size: -
j_call: TRBJ2-5

cdr3_nt: TGCAGCGTGCTACGGACAGGGGGAGGAGGCTACACCTTC
cdr3_aa: CSVLRTGGGGYTF
v_call: TRBV29-1
d_call: TRBD1
clone_size: -
j_call: TRBJ1-2

cdr3_nt: TGCGCCAGCAGCTTGGCGACAGGGGGCGGCACTGAAGCTTTCTTT
cdr3_aa: CASSLATGGGTEAFF
v_call: TRBV5-1
d_call: TRBD1
clone_size: few
j_call: TRBJ1-1

cdr3_nt: TGCAGCGTTGTAGGGGGAACATTTAGCGGGAACACAGATACGCAGTATTTT
cdr3_aa: CSVVGGTFSGNTDTQYF
v_call: TRBV29-1
d_call: TRBD2
clone_size: -
j_call: TRBJ2-3

cdr3_nt: TGTGCCATCAGTGAACGGCAGGGCAATCAGCCCCAGCATTTT
cdr3_aa: CAISERQGNQPQHF
v_call: TRBV10-3
d_call: -
clone_size: -
j_call: TRBJ1-5

cdr3_nt: TGTGCCAGCAGCTTCTCGAACACCGGGGAGCTGTTTTTT
cdr3_aa: CASSFSNTGELFF
v_call: TRBV7-9
d_call: -
clone_size: -
j_call: TRBJ2-2

cdr3_nt: TGTGCCAGCAGCTTACTTAGTGAGAACACTGAAGCTTTCTTT
cdr3_aa: CASSLLSENTEAFF
v_call: TRBV7-9
d_call: -
clone_size: -
j_call: TRBJ1-1

cdr3_nt: TGTGCCAGCAGCTTAGTAGGTAGTCGGGGCAATGAGCAGTTCTTC
cdr3_aa: CASSLVGSRGNEQFF
v_call: TRBV7-9
d_call: -
clone_size: -
j_call: TRBJ2-1

cdr3_nt: TGCGCCAGCAGCCTAGCGGGGGGCCCTAATAATGAGCAGTTCTTC
cdr3_aa: CASSLAGGPNNEQFF
v_call: TRBV5-1
d_call: TRBD2
clone_size: -
j_call: TRBJ2-1

cdr3_nt: TGTGCCAGCAGCGAAAGGGACTTTCAAGAGACCCAGTACTTC
cdr3_aa: CASSERDFQETQYF
v_call: TRBV9
d_call: -
clone_size: -
j_call: TRBJ2-5

cdr3_nt: TGCAGCGTTGTGGGGCTTCATGAGCAGTTCTTC
cdr3_aa: CSVVGLHEQFF
v_call: TRBV29-1
d_call: -
clone_size: -
j_call: TRBJ2-1

cdr3_nt: TGTGCCAGCCTAAGGGGGCTAGGTTCCGGGGAGCTGTTTTTT
cdr3_aa: CASLRGLGSGELFF
v_call: TRBV2
d_call: TRBD1
clone_size: -
j_call: TRBJ2-2

cdr3_nt: TGTGCCAGCAGCTTGGTATCGGGACAGCGCTACGAGCAGTACTTC
cdr3_aa: CASSLVSGQRYEQYF
v_call: TRBV5-6
d_call: TRBD1
clone_size: -
j_call: TRBJ2-7

cdr3_nt: TGTGCCAGCAGCTTAAGTCTAGGGGCCGGTACCGGGGAGCTGTTTTTT
cdr3_aa: CASSLSLGAGTGELFF
v_call: TRBV7-9
d_call: -
clone_size: few
j_call: TRBJ2-2

cdr3_nt: TGCGCCAGCAGCCAAGACAGGGTATGGCCCGACACTGAAGCTTTCTTT
cdr3_aa: CASSQDRVWPDTEAFF
v_call: TRBV4-3
d_call: -
clone_size: -
j_call: TRBJ1-1

cdr3_nt: TGTGCCAGCAGTTTGACAGTTAACTATGGCTACACCTTC
cdr3_aa: CASSLTVNYGYTF
v_call: TRBV12-3/TRBV12-4
d_call: -
clone_size: -
j_call: TRBJ1-2

cdr3_nt: TGTGCCAGCAGCCAACGGGAGGCTAGCGAGTACACAGATACGCAGTATTTT
cdr3_aa: CASSQREASEYTDTQYF
v_call: TRBV3-1/TRBV3-2
d_call: TRBD2
clone_size: -
j_call: TRBJ2-3

cdr3_nt: TGTGCCACCAGCAGAGGGCAAGATGAGCAGTTCTTC
cdr3_aa: CATSRGQDEQFF
v_call: TRBV15
d_call: -
clone_size: few
j_call: TRBJ2-1

cdr3_nt: TGTGCCAGCAGCTCAAAAACAACTAGCAAGCTTAATGAGCAGTTCTTC
cdr3_aa: CASSSKTTSKLNEQFF
v_call: TRBV6-2/TRBV6-3
d_call: -
clone_size: once
j_call: TRBJ2-1

cdr3_nt: TGTGCCAGTAGTATACTAGCGGGGGGCCTTTACAATGAGCAGTTCTTC
cdr3_aa: CASSILAGGLYNEQFF
v_call: TRBV19
d_call: TRBD2
clone_size: -
j_call: TRBJ2-1

cdr3_nt: TGTGCCAGCAACGTAGCGGGAGGGCCTCTGGCCTACGAGCAGTACTTC
cdr3_aa: CASNVAGGPLAYEQYF
v_call: TRBV5-8
d_call: TRBD2
clone_size: -
j_call: TRBJ2-7

cdr3_nt: TGTGCCAGCAGCATACTAGCGGAGCACTACGAGCAGTACTTC
cdr3_aa: CASSILAEHYEQYF
v_call: TRBV7-2
d_call: TRBD2
clone_size: -
j_call: TRBJ2-7

cdr3_nt: TGTGCCAGCAGTTACTCGACGGGGGAGACCCAGTACTTC
cdr3_aa: CASSYSTGETQYF
v_call: TRBV6-2/TRBV6-3
d_call: -
clone_size: once
j_call: TRBJ2-5

cdr3_nt: TGTGCCAGCAGCCCGAACAGGGAACTTGAAGCTTTCTTT
cdr3_aa: CASSPNRELEAFF
v_call: TRBV27
d_call: -
clone_size: -
j_call: TRBJ1-1

cdr3_nt: TGTGCCAGCAGCTTAGTTTCTAGCGCCCCCCAAGAGACCCAGTACTTC
cdr3_aa: CASSLVSSAPQETQYF
v_call: TRBV7-2
d_call: -
clone_size: -
j_call: TRBJ2-5

cdr3_nt: TGCGCCAGCAGTAGGACAGGGCAGAATGAGCAGTTCTTC
cdr3_aa: CASSRTGQNEQFF
v_call: TRBV10-2
d_call: TRBD1
clone_size: -
j_call: TRBJ2-1

cdr3_nt: TGTGCCAGCAGGACAGGGCTCGTAAGCAACACCATATATTTT
cdr3_aa: CASRTGLVSNTIYF
v_call: TRBV6-5
d_call: TRBD1
clone_size: -
j_call: TRBJ1-3

cdr3_nt: TGTGCCAGCAGTTCCAATAGACAGAACTATAATTCACCCCTCCACTTT
cdr3_aa: CASSSNRQNYNSPLHF
v_call: TRBV27
d_call: -
clone_size: -
j_call: TRBJ1-6

cdr3_nt: TGTGCCAGCAGCCCAGGCCAAGAGACCCAGTACTTC
cdr3_aa: CASSPGQETQYF
v_call: TRBV9
d_call: -
clone_size: -
j_call: TRBJ2-5

cdr3_nt: TGTGCCAGCGGCTATGGGGGGGGCTATGGCTACACCTTC
cdr3_aa: CASGYGGGYGYTF
v_call: TRBV6-5
d_call: -
clone_size: -
j_call: TRBJ1-2

cdr3_nt: TGTGCCAGCCGGAACACAGGGGCTACCGGGGAGCTGTTTTTT
cdr3_aa: CASRNTGATGELFF
v_call: TRBV27
d_call: TRBD1
clone_size: -
j_call: TRBJ2-2

cdr3_nt: TGTGCCAGCAGCCTCCTAGCTGACTCGGGCACAGATACGCAGTATTTT
cdr3_aa: CASSLLADSGTDTQYF
v_call: TRBV7-2
d_call: -
clone_size: -
j_call: TRBJ2-3

cdr3_nt: TGCAGCTCACGGGGGGGGTTCACCGACACTGAAGCTTTCTTT
cdr3_aa: CSSRGGFTDTEAFF
v_call: TRBV29-1
d_call: -
clone_size: few
j_call: TRBJ1-1

cdr3_nt: TGTGCCAGCAGTTCGCAGGGAGGGAACACTGAAGCTTTCTTT
cdr3_aa: CASSSQGGNTEAFF
v_call: TRBV28
d_call: -
clone_size: -
j_call: TRBJ1-1

cdr3_nt: TGTGCCAGCAGCCTTTGGTCGGGGGAAGCTTTCTTT
cdr3_aa: CASSLWSGEAFF
v_call: TRBV21-1
d_call: -
clone_size: -
j_call: TRBJ1-1